Shown below are 17 T cell receptor beta chains from a single sample sequenced in a study of T cell repertoires in cytomegalovirus infection. Using its own MiXCR run on the reads, TCRdb lists one record per CDR3 protein. The sample yields 40,000 to 60,000 distinct CDR3 sequences, roughly 22% seen once. No antigen is known for these receptors. Sequenced material: CD8+ T cells from cultured PBMCs, taken from culture after CMV antigen stimulation. These receptor sequences come from a human donor in good health (CMV status not recorded). Some clones in this sample may be carry-over from other donors' samples.

This clonotype was counted between two and nine times. This chain uses TRBV19 with TRBJ1-5, with D maybe TRBD1 (6 bases). Between the trimmed V and J ends, which lost 4 bases and 2 bases, there was a span of 15 bases. From germline, CDR1 is LNHDA and CDR2 SQIVND (reference sequence). This CDR3 is built from 16 residues. This chain's CDR3 is CASSKGGAVGNQPQHF. The CDR3 DNA reads as TGTGCCAGTAGTAAGGGGGGGGCGGTGGGCAATCAGCCCCAGCATTTT.

V and J are TRBV7-9 and TRBJ2-7; the D call may be TRBD1 or TRBD2 (5 bases each). The CDR3 covers 15 residues. V gave up 1 base and J gave up 6 bases, with 16 bases separating them. Germline lookup yields CDR1 SEHNR and CDR2 FQNEAQ (reference sequence). In DNA form, the CDR3 reads TGTGCCAGCAGCTTAGAGGGCAGGGAGATCGGCGAGCAGTACTTC. Its translation: CASSLEGREIGEQYF. Filled out from reference TRBV7-9 and TRBJ2-7, the complete variable domain reads DTGVSQNPRHKITKRGQNVTFRCDPISEHNRLYWYRQTLGQGPEFLTYFQNEAQLEKSRLLSDRFSAERPKGSFSTLEIQRTEQGDSAMYLCASSLEGREIGEQYFGPGTRLTVT.

This clonotype was observed a few times. The chain carries TRBV27 and TRBJ1-1; D is possibly TRBD1 (5 bases). Germline V gene data show CDR1 as MNHEY and CDR2 as SMNVEV (reference sequence). Trimming took 2 bases from V and 1 from J, leaving 8 bases between them. This CDR3 has 14 amino acids. The CDR3 DNA sequence: TGTGCCAGCAGTTTAGGTGGGGGGAACACTGAAGCTTTCTTT. This encodes CASSLGGGNTEAFF.

The rearrangement links TRBV6-2 or TRBV6-3 to TRBJ1-5, with 10 bases matching TRBD1. The CDR3 spans 16 residues. CDR1 and CDR2 (germline): MNHEY, SVGEGT. The trim removed 3 bases at V and 2 bases at J, leaving 4 bases unmatched. The CDR3 bases are TGTGCCAGCAGTTATAACGGACAGGGGGGCAATCAGCCCCAGCATTTT. Translation gives CASSYNGQGGNQPQHF.

This clonotype was counted only a few times. The chain carries TRBV12-5 and TRBJ1-2, with 7 nucleotides matching TRBD1. The V and J ends lost 2 bases and 6 bases, in that order; junction bases with no gene match: 6. CDR3 length: 14 residues. Germline V gene sequence: CDR1 LGHNT, CDR2 FRNRAP. In DNA, the CDR3 is TGTGCTAGTGGTTTGTCCAGGGGGGATGATGGCTACACCTTC. Its translation: CASGLSRGDDGYTF.

V usage is TRBV7-6 and J usage is TRBJ2-3; TRBD2 matches at 9 bases. The CDR3 length is 17 residues. Trimming removed 1 base from V and 4 bases from J; junction bases left unmatched: 9. CDR1 SGHVS and CDR2 FNYEAQ come from the germline V gene. CDR3 nucleotides: TGTGCCAGCAGCTTAGAGCTTGCGGGGGGGCCTTCAGATACGCAGTATTTT. Its translation: CASSLELAGGPSDTQYF.

This clonotype was seen a few times. The chain recombines TRBV4-3 with TRBJ2-2; unclear D gene. Trimming left V 0 bases short and J 3 bases short, with 5 bases between. Germline V gives CDR1 LGHNA, CDR2 YSLEER. This CDR3 has 14 amino acids. The CDR3 DNA sequence: TGCGCCAGCAGCCAAGATCAGCACACCGGGGAGCTGTTTTTT. Encoded protein: CASSQDQHTGELFF.

The chain recombines TRBV10-3 with TRBJ1-2; 10 bases map to TRBD1. Germline-derived CDR1 and CDR2 are ENHRY and SYGVKD. The CDR3 spans 19 residues. Trimming removed 10 bases from V and 0 bases from J; junction bases left unmatched: 20. CDR3 in DNA: TGTGCCACTCTAGGGGGAAACCGGGACAGGGGAAACCCTAACTATGGCTACACCTTC. Encoded protein: CATLGGNRDRGNPNYGYTF.

The CDR3 nucleotides are TGTGCCAGCAGCTTAGGTGGTGGTAGCACAGATACGCAGTATTTT. Its translation: CASSLGGGSTDTQYF. This chain joins TRBV11-1 and TRBJ2-3; no definite D call. V lost 1 base to trimming and J lost 0 bases, with 8 bases between them. Germline assignment: CDR1 SGHAT and CDR2 FQDESV (reference sequence). CDR3 size: 15 residues.

This clonotype came up a few times. This rearrangement joins TRBV10-3 to TRBJ2-2, with D possibly called TRBD1 or TRBD2 (5 bases each). From germline, CDR1 is ENHRY and CDR2 SYGVKD. Between the trimmed V and J ends, which lost 2 bases and 7 bases, there was a span of 11 bases. CDR3 size: 14 residues. CDR3 nucleotide sequence: TGTGCCATCAGTGAGCCCGGGACGGACGGGGAGCTGTTTTTT. Protein: CAISEPGTDGELFF.

The J gene is TRBJ2-2, the V gene TRBV27; D uncertain. The germline V and J ends were trimmed by 6 bases and 8 bases, with 10 bases remaining between them. Germline CDR1 and CDR2: MNHEY and SMNVEV (reference sequence). The CDR3 sequence is 12 residues long. The CDR3, as DNA: TGTGCCAGCAGACCCGAAATTGGGGAGCTGTTTTTT. This gives the protein CASRPEIGELFF.

This clonotype was seen a handful of times. The rearrangement links TRBV29-1 to TRBJ1-2, with 8 positions matching TRBD1. V shed 0 bases and J 8 bases; nucleotides not matched to a gene: 11. CDR3 length: 15 residues. Germline CDR1 reads SQVTM; CDR2 reads ANQGSEA. CDR3 amino acids: CSVEDTPGQGQGYTF. The CDR3, as DNA: TGCAGCGTTGAAGATACCCCTGGACAGGGCCAAGGCTACACCTTC.

The chain has TRBV28 and TRBJ1-6; D perhaps matches TRBD1 (5 bases). The CDR3 runs to 14 residues. Trimming took 4 bases from V and 4 from J, leaving 8 bases between them. The germline V gene encodes CDR1 MDHEN and CDR2 SYDVKM. The CDR3 is CASSWGDYNSPLHF. The CDR3 DNA follows: TGTGCCAGCAGTTGGGGGGATTATAATTCACCCCTCCACTTT.

This clonotype was seen many times. The rearrangement links TRBV19 to TRBJ1-1, with 9 nucleotides matching TRBD1. The V segment lost 4 bases and the J segment 1 base; nucleotides outside the gene matches: 4. The CDR3 covers 15 residues. In germline, CDR1 is LNHDA, CDR2 SQIVND (reference sequence). This CDR3 reads CASSKQGARNTEAFF. In DNA form, the CDR3 reads TGTGCCAGTAGTAAACAGGGGGCGAGGAACACTGAAGCTTTCTTT.

This clonotype was seen at least ten times. The chain recombines TRBV5-1 with TRBJ2-4, with TRBD2 matching over 14 bases. Trimming at V came to 4 bases and at J to 7 bases, leaving 7 bases not matched to a gene. CDR1 is SGHRS, CDR2 YFSETQ, per germline. The CDR3 covers 16 residues. CDR3 protein: CASSPRLAGGGNIQYF. For the CDR3, the DNA is TGCGCCAGCAGCCCCAGACTAGCGGGAGGGGGGAACATTCAGTACTTC.

The V call is TRBV12-3 or TRBV12-4, the J call TRBJ2-5, with D unresolved. Trimming took off 2 bases at V and 2 bases at J, with 9 bases between the two ends. This CDR3 contains 14 residues. CDR3 in DNA: TGTGCCAGCAGTTTATCTCAGGTGCAAGAGACCCAGTACTTC. Protein sequence: CASSLSQVQETQYF.

This clonotype was counted a single time. This rearrangement joins TRBV29-1 to TRBJ2-5; D gene unclear. The CDR3 contains 12 residues. V lost 4 bases and J lost 4, with 10 bases in between. The germline gives CDR1 SQVTM, CDR2 ANQGSEA. CDR3 residues: CSVGPMGETQYF. The CDR3, as DNA: TGCAGCGTTGGACCGATGGGAGAGACCCAGTACTTC.